This paragraph reports one T cell receptor beta chain. Antigen: not known. The CDR3 totals 13 residues. V dropped 0 bases and J dropped 5 bases, with 8 bases sitting between them. CDR1 and CDR2 (germline): SGHAT, FQNNGV. This specimen belongs to a study of cytomegalovirus exposure and HLA in healthy donors. Study-level background: Genotyping showed 75% to 90% of over 350 donors falling in the Caucasian-associated ancestry cluster. General study points: Reports showed the classifier diagnosing cytomegalovirus status with high specificity and sensitivity. It was 160 or so TCR beta chains that were listed as cytomegalovirus-associated.

The PCR had 60 Vbeta and 13 Jbeta primers. Data came from immunoSEQ multiplex PCR; TCRdb stores just in-frame clones and leaves some out. The data contain around 130,000 clones, 84% of them seen just once; the ten biggest clones take up around 3%. Sample: PBMCs. This chain links TRBV11-2 with TRBJ2-7, with unresolved D. The source is a young woman in good health and CMV-seropositive. CDR3 in amino acids: CASSLDPSHEQYF. For the CDR3, the DNA is TGTGCCAGCAGCTTAGATCCGAGCCACGAGCAGTACTTC.